This T cell receptor (beta chain) was obtained from a study of T cells in Graves' hyperthyroidism and ophthalmopathy. Broader study findings: The model's output predicted ophthalmopathy at a median of around 7 months prior to onset. Most expanded thyroid clonotypes above 0.001 recurred in blood.

Fresh 10 ml peripheral blood yielded PBMCs. Concerning this clonotype: What it binds is not known.

Amplified TCR beta CDR3 regions derived from RNA transcripts. Initially, a first-round RT-PCR of the TCR CDR3 employed the HTBI primer set. TCRdb re-derived calls from the multiplex PCR reads in MiXCR, one entry per CDR3 protein. The data hold roughly 500,000 distinct CDR3 sequences, with roughly a quarter observed a single time. The germline V gene has CDR1 MNHEY and CDR2 SVGEGT. The CDR3 runs 15 residues. V was clipped by 2 bases and J by 8 bases, with 18 bases between them. Specimen: blood. The source is a young woman with Graves' ophthalmopathy. The rearrangement links TRBV6-2 or TRBV6-3 to TRBJ1-2, with D uncertain. CDR3 residues: CASSYTLIPGFGYTF. Written as DNA, the CDR3 is TGTGCCAGCAGTTACACGCTCATCCCGGGCTTCGGCTACACCTTC.